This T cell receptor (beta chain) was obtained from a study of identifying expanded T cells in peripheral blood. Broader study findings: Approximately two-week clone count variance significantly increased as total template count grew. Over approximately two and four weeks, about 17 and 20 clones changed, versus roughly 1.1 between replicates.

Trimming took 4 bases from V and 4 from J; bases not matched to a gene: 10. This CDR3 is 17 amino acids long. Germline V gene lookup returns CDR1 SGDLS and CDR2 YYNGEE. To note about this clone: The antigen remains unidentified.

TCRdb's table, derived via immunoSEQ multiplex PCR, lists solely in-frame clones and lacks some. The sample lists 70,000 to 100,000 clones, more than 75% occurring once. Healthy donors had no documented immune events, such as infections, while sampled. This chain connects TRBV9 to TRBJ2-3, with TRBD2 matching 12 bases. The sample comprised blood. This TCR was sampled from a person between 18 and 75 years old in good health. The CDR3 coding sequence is TGTGCCAGCAGCCGATCTAGCGGGGGGGCAGGGTCAGATACGCAGTATTTT. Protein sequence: CASSRSSGGAGSDTQYF.